This T cell receptor beta chain was recovered during a study of spatial heterogeneity in lung cancer. Study-level background: The study observed each unique TCR and UMI combination more than ten times on average in raw reads.

MiXCR was run by TCRdb on the 5' RACE reads, yielding one entry per CDR3 protein. The repertoire holds roughly 82,000 distinct CDR3 sequences, with around an eighth as singletons. Per the germline V gene, CDR1 is GTSNPN and CDR2 is SVGIG (reference sequence). Germline trimming cut 3 bases from V and 4 bases from J; bases unmatched to any gene: 1. The CDR3 spans 12 residues. As for time point: sample taken at primary tumor resection. Unsorted samples of tumor, nontumor lung or frozen PBMC had their whole RNA sequenced. The specimen was PBMCs, collected at surgery. V gene TRBV30 combines with J gene TRBJ1-1; 8 nucleotides agree with TRBD1. The TCR sequence derives from a male donor with early-stage non-small cell lung cancer. CDR3 nucleotides: TGTGCCTGGAGGGGACAGGTCACTGAAGCTTTCTTT. As protein: CAWRGQVTEAFF.